The T cell receptor (beta chain) under discussion was sequenced for a study of OX40 agonist ivuxolimab in advanced cancers. Study summary: Patients treated during dose escalation were battling hepatocellular carcinoma, melanoma, renal cell or head and neck cancer. Study results and caveats: In CD8+ T cells, expanded clones were on average more numerous than in CD4+. Circulating CD4+ and CD8+ T cells showed clonal expansion by week 6 at 0.1 to 3.0 mg/kg. Also present in some nonresponders was a low level of normalized T-cell clonal expansion.

For this clone: The antigen is undetermined.

Method: immunoSEQ multiplex PCR; TCRdb's copy keeps in-frame clones and lacks some. The table has about 15,000 clones, 80% to 95% seen once. This CDR3 has 16 amino acids. Per the germline V gene, CDR1 is SEHNR and CDR2 is FQNEAQ (reference sequence). V was pared by 3 bases and J by 0 bases, with 12 bases between. The specimen comprised CD4+ or CD8+ T cells sorted from blood, sampled in a trial of the OX40 agonist ivuxolimab. The receptor was isolated from an adult with an advanced solid tumor such as melanoma, head and neck, liver or kidney cancer. The chain carries TRBV7-9 and TRBJ1-3; no clear D gene. The CDR3 DNA reads as TGTGCCAGCAGCTTGGGATCAGCCTCCTCTGGAAACACCATATATTTT. Protein product: CASSLGSASSGNTIYF.